This TCR beta chain is from a study of T cell changes during pregnancy in multiple sclerosis. The length of the CDR3 is 15 residues. Germline V lookup: CDR1 SGHTS, CDR2 YDEGEE. The V and J ends lost 4 bases and 0 bases, in that order; junction bases with no gene match: 5. Sequencing was performed with immunoSEQ multiplex PCR; in TCRdb, only in-frame clones are kept and a portion is missing. The sample includes around 12,000 clones, about 91% seen only once; the top ten take less than 9.5%. This TCR was recovered from a female donor in good health, enrolled as a control in a pregnancy study. The material sequenced was CD8+ T cells from peripheral blood mononuclear cells, taken in the second trimester of pregnancy. The chain employs TRBV5-8 and TRBJ2-7, with 9 bases matching TRBD2. The CDR3: CASSQETSGSYEQYF. In nucleotides, the CDR3 is TGTGCCAGCAGCCAAGAGACTAGCGGCTCCTACGAGCAGTACTTC.